This is a list of T cell receptor beta chains from one sample in a study of identical twins. TCRdb analysed the 5' RACE reads with MiXCR anew, one entry per CDR3 protein. The repertoire includes 500,000 to 600,000 distinct CDR3 sequences, roughly 21% of them detected once, and around 0.9% sits in the top ten. The same sample was also studied in work on T cells expressing NK-cell markers.

Sequenced input: CD4+ T cells sorted from blood. Receptors originate from a woman aged 18 to 35 in good health. Both conserved end residues are part of each CDR3. The D gene is left open where the match is weak. Some rows have no size entry. The others give once, few or many, or a class for an expanded clone.

DNA: TGTGCCAGCAGCGAGGGGACAACTAACTATGGCTACACCTTC
CDR3: CASSEGTTNYGYTF
V: TRBV9
D: .
J: TRBJ1-2
size: .

DNA: TGTGCCAGCAGCCGTGCAGGACTAGCGGGAGAACCTAACACCGGGGAGCTGTTTTTT
CDR3: CASSRAGLAGEPNTGELFF
V: TRBV11-1
D: TRBD2
J: TRBJ2-2
size: few

DNA: TGTGCCAGCAGTTTAGTAACGGGGGGACTCGAGCAGTACTTC
CDR3: CASSLVTGGLEQYF
V: TRBV12-3/TRBV12-4
D: TRBD2
J: TRBJ2-7
size: .

DNA: TGTGCCTGGACTAGCGGTAACACCGGGGAGCTGTTTTTT
CDR3: CAWTSGNTGELFF
V: TRBV30
D: TRBD2
J: TRBJ2-2
size: .

DNA: TGCGCCAGCACGACTAGCGGGAGTTCGAATGAGCAGTTCTTC
CDR3: CASTTSGSSNEQFF
V: TRBV5-1
D: TRBD2
J: TRBJ2-1
size: few

DNA: TGCAGCGTTAAGCCACTCAACACTGAAGCTTTCTTT
CDR3: CSVKPLNTEAFF
V: TRBV29-1
D: .
J: TRBJ1-1
size: few

DNA: TGTGCCACCAGCAGAGGGGCAGACTCACGAACCACTGAAGCTTTCTTT
CDR3: CATSRGADSRTTEAFF
V: TRBV15
D: .
J: TRBJ1-1
size: .

DNA: TGCGCCAGCAGCTGGGGGAGCGGGATTGCGACAGATACGCAGTATTTT
CDR3: CASSWGSGIATDTQYF
V: TRBV5-1
D: TRBD2
J: TRBJ2-3
size: .

DNA: TGTGCCAGCAGCTCAGGGATTTCCCTCACAGATACGCAGTATTTT
CDR3: CASSSGISLTDTQYF
V: TRBV7-2
D: .
J: TRBJ2-3
size: few

DNA: TGTGCCAGCAGTGAATCATTTCTCTACGAGCAGTACTTC
CDR3: CASSESFLYEQYF
V: TRBV25-1
D: .
J: TRBJ2-7
size: .

DNA: TGCAGCGTCGTGACAGGGCGCACTGAAGCTTTCTTT
CDR3: CSVVTGRTEAFF
V: TRBV29-1
D: TRBD1
J: TRBJ1-1
size: many

DNA: TGCGCCAGCAGCTCAGAACAGGGGGGAGCTTTCTTT
CDR3: CASSSEQGGAFF
V: TRBV5-1
D: TRBD1
J: TRBJ1-1
size: .

DNA: TGCAGTGCTAGCCCCACGAGCGAGCAGTACTTC
CDR3: CSASPTSEQYF
V: TRBV20-1
D: .
J: TRBJ2-7
size: .

DNA: TGCAGTGCTATAGGGCTAGCGGGAGGTTTGTGGGGAGATACGCAGTATTTT
CDR3: CSAIGLAGGLWGDTQYF
V: TRBV20-1
D: TRBD2
J: TRBJ2-3
size: .

DNA: TGCGCCAGCAGCTTGGCCTCTAGCTTCAGGGGAGCTCAGTTCTTC
CDR3: CASSLASSFRGAQFF
V: TRBV5-1
D: .
J: TRBJ2-1
size: few

DNA: TGTGCCAGCAGCCAAGATTGGGTGGCCGAGCAGTTCTTC
CDR3: CASSQDWVAEQFF
V: TRBV3-1
D: .
J: TRBJ2-1
size: .

DNA: TGCAGCGCCGAGCGCGTCAGTGGAAACACCATATATTTT
CDR3: CSAERVSGNTIYF
V: TRBV29-1
D: .
J: TRBJ1-3
size: few

DNA: TGTGCCAGCAGCCAAGATTCGGCAGGGTTGGCAGATACGCAGTATTTT
CDR3: CASSQDSAGLADTQYF
V: TRBV4-2
D: .
J: TRBJ2-3
size: .